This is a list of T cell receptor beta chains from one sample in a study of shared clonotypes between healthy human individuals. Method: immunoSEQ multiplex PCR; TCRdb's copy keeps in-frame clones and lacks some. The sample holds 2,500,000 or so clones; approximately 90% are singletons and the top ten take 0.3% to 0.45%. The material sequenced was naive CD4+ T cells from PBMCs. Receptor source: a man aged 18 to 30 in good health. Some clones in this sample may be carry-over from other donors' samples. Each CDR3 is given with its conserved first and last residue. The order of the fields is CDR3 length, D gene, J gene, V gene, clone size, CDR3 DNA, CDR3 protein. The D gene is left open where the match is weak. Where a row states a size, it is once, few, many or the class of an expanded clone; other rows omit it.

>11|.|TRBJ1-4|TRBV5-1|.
TGCGCCAGCAGCTTGGGGGAAAAACTGTTTTTT
CASSLGEKLFF
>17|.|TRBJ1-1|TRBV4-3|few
TGCGCCAGCAGCCAAGTCAAGATAGGCCAGGGGAAAACTGAAGCTTTCTTT
CASSQVKIGQGKTEAFF
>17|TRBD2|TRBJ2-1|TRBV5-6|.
TGTGCCAGCAGCTATAGACTAGCGGGAGATTTCTCCAATGAGCAGTTCTTC
CASSYRLAGDFSNEQFF
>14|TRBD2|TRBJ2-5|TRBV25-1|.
TGTGCCAGCAGTTTAGCGGGAGAGTGGGAGACCCAGTACTTC
CASSLAGEWETQYF
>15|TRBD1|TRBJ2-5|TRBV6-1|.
TGTGCCAGCAGCGCCGGACAGGCTTACCAAGAGACCCAGTACTTC
CASSAGQAYQETQYF
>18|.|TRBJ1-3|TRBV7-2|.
TGTGCCAGCAGCCTGAATAGACAGGTGGCACGTGTGGGAAACACCATATATTTT
CASSLNRQVARVGNTIYF
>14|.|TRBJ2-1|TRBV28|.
TGTGCCAGCAGTTTAGGTACAGGCCGCAATGAGCAGTTCTTC
CASSLGTGRNEQFF
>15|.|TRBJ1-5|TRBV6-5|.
TGTGCCAGCTGCCCGTCGGGCAGGAAGATCCAGCCCCAGCATTTT
CASCPSGRKIQPQHF
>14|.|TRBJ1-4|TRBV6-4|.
TGTGCCAGCAGTGGAGGGTTCACTAATGAAAAACTGTTTTTT
CASSGGFTNEKLFF
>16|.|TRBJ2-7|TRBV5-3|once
TGTGCCAGAAGCTCCGGCGGATGGACAACTTCCTACGAGCAGTACTTC
CARSSGGWTTSYEQYF
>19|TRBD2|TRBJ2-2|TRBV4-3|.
TGCGCCAGCAGCCAAATTAGGGCTAGCGGAGATAGGCCCACCGGGGAGCTGTTTTTT
CASSQIRASGDRPTGELFF